This T cell receptor beta chain was sequenced during a study of T cell repertoires in cytomegalovirus infection (dated by TCRdb to 2018 to 2020). About the study as a whole: Recently identified HLA-C-restricted CMV epitopes, whose presentation resists viral immunomodulation, were targeted by peptide stimulations together with well-studied HLA-B-restricted epitopes. Donor HLA type was relevant to the analysis, because carriage of CMV infection together with the matching HLA type was indicated by public TCR beta signatures. The research as a whole found: The ex vivo response was dominated by HLA-C-restricted CMV-specific TCR beta clonotypes, which also provided the single most frequent clonotype in two of eight donors. In both this cohort and an independent cohort of some 370 donors, the cumulative frequency of public TCR beta family members distinguished carriers of CMV infection plus the relevant HLA type.

The sample's treatment or condition label, in plain terms: in vitro stimulation with specific CMV peptide epitopes to enrich CMV-specific T cells. Sequencing relied on an Illumina HiSeq 1500. TCRdb reprocessed the public reads (quality trimming at Q25 with fastp, clone calling with MiXCR) and kept in-frame beta chains. Records with the same CDR3 protein are collapsed into one entry carrying the most frequent genes and DNA. In this sample the table shows roughly 990,000 distinct CDR3 sequences, roughly 31% of which occur a single time. The ten largest account for 10% to 15% of the sample. CDR1 and CDR2, looked up from the germline V gene, are SGHRS and YFSETQ. V is pared back by 4 bases and J by 8 bases, with 15 bases lying between the germline termini. From the cysteine through the phenylalanine, the CDR3 covers 13 amino acids. Only the CDR3 portion is preserved as DNA: 39 bases, with reading frame beginning at the first base.

Comment on this clonotype: Its target antigen remains unknown. No clone much larger than this one lies a single base away; base qualities are absent.

This sequence was found in a human donor in good health (CMV status not recorded). Some clones in this sample may be carry-over from other donors' samples. The sequencing used cultured CD8+ T cells from PBMCs, collected from culture after CMV antigen stimulation. The sequence joins TRBV5-1 to TRBJ1-2; a weak D assignment points to TRBD1 (5 bases agree). The CDR3 is CASSGSVQGGYTF. The DNA sequence is TGCGCCAGCAGCGGGTCGGTCCAGGGCGGCTACACCTTC.